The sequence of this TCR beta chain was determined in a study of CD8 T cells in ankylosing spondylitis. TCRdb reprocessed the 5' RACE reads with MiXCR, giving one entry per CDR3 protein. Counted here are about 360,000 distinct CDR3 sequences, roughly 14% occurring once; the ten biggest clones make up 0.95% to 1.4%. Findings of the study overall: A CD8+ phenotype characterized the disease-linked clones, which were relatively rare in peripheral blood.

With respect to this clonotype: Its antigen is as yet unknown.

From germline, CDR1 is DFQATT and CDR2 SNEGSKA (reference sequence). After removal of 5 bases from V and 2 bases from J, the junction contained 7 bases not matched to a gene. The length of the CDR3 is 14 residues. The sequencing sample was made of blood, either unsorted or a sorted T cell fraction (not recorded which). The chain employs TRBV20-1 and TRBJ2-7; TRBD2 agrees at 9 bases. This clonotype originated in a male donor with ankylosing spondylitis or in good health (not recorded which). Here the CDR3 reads CSAQTSGNTYEQYF. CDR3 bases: TGCAGTGCTCAGACTAGCGGCAATACCTACGAGCAGTACTTC.